These 19 T cell receptor beta chains came from one sample sequenced in a study of cytomegalovirus exposure and HLA in healthy donors. Primers: 60 Vbeta forward and 13 Jbeta reverse. Only in-frame clones appear in the TCRdb table, and some are missing; sequencing was by immunoSEQ multiplex PCR. Of more than 70,000 clones in the sample, around four fifths were seen once. The specimen was PBMCs. The receptors shown here come from a boy aged 5 to 17 in good health and CMV-seronegative.

V usage is TRBV29-1 and J usage is TRBJ2-4; D call uncertain. The CDR3 sequence is 10 residues long. The germline V gene has CDR1 SQVTM and CDR2 ANQGSEA. As DNA, the CDR3 is TGCACGGTTGCCAAAAACATTCAGTACTTC. It yields the protein CTVAKNIQYF.

This clone was seen a handful of times. The chain combines TRBV6-5 with TRBJ1-1; 8 positions match TRBD1. Germline CDR1 MNHEY, CDR2 SVGAGI. The CDR3 is 15 amino acids. Trimming removed 0 bases from V and 5 bases from J; junction bases left unmatched: 5. The DNA for the CDR3 is TGTGCCAGCAGTTACTCGGCAGGGGGCTTTACTGAAGCTTTCTTT. Amino acid sequence: CASSYSAGGFTEAFF.

DNA of the CDR3: TGTGCCAGCAGCTGGGGCGGCTCGGACACCGGGGAGCTGTTTTTT. Translating it yields CASSWGGSDTGELFF. The genes are TRBV9 and TRBJ2-2; a possible D gene is TRBD1 (5 bases). The germline V gene encodes CDR1 SGDLS and CDR2 YYNGEE. This CDR3 has 15 residues. The V end lost 4 bases, the J end lost 3 bases, and 13 bases lay between the germline ends. Based on the CDR3 plus reference TRBV9 and TRBJ2-2, the full variable domain is DSGVTQTPKHLITATGQRVTLRCSPRSGDLSVYWYQQSLDQGLQFLIQYYNGEERAKGNILERFSAQQFPDLHSELNLSSLELGDSALYFCASSWGGSDTGELFFGEGSRLTVL.

The chain recombines TRBV29-1 with TRBJ2-1; D not certain. CDR3 length: 11 amino acids. The germline V and J ends were trimmed by 5 bases and 6 bases, with 8 bases remaining between them. Germline CDR1 reads SQVTM; CDR2 reads ANQGSEA. CDR3 DNA: TGCAGCGTTCCCAGTGGCAATGAGCAGTTCTTC. Its protein product is CSVPSGNEQFF.

The chain uses TRBV6-5 and TRBJ1-1; D gene unclear. Germline CDR1 and CDR2: MNHEY and SVGAGI. V lost 2 bases and J lost 7, with 14 bases in between. CDR3 size: 14 residues. CDR3: CASSYTPGEHEAFF. The CDR3 nucleotides are TGTGCCAGCAGTTACACACCCGGGGAGCATGAAGCTTTCTTT.

The chain employs TRBV19 and TRBJ1-2; D possibly corresponds to TRBD1 (6 bases). The CDR3 runs to 14 residues. The germline V gene encodes CDR1 LNHDA and CDR2 SQIVND (reference sequence). With 7 bases removed from V and 2 bases from J, the gap between germline ends came to 14 bases. The CDR3 DNA reads TGTGCCAGTAATACCGGGACACCCAACTATGGCTACACCTTC. Translating it yields CASNTGTPNYGYTF.

This clone appeared a single time. The chain joins TRBV5-1 to TRBJ1-6, with D tentatively TRBD1 (5 bases). Germline V gene sequence: CDR1 SGHRS, CDR2 YFSETQ. This CDR3 contains 15 residues. Trimming removed 0 bases at V and 7 bases at J, with 11 bases between. The CDR3 protein is CASSLDTAGNSPLHF. The DNA of the CDR3 is TGCGCCAGCAGCTTGGATACTGCAGGGAATTCACCCCTCCACTTT.

CDR3 nucleotide sequence: TGTGCCAGTAGTGCCTCGAGCTCCTACAATGAGCAGTTCTTC. It is translated as CASSASSSYNEQFF. V is TRBV19 and J is TRBJ2-1; no clear D. CDR3 size: 14 residues. V shed 5 bases and J shed 0 bases, with 8 bases lying between them. Germline V gives CDR1 LNHDA, CDR2 SQIVND (reference sequence).

The gene calls are TRBV11-2 and TRBJ2-5, with 12 positions matching TRBD2. The CDR3 is 16 amino acids. After removal of 6 bases from V and 6 bases from J, the junction contained 11 bases not matched to a gene. In germline, CDR1 is SGHAT, CDR2 FQNNGV. CDR3 loop: CASRLLAGGPPQTQYF. Here the CDR3 DNA reads TGTGCCAGCAGGTTACTAGCGGGGGGCCCGCCGCAGACCCAGTACTTC.

This chain connects TRBV15 to TRBJ2-5, with 12 bases that match TRBD2. Germline V CDR1 and CDR2: LNHNV, YYDKDF (reference sequence). V was pared by 6 bases and J by 5 bases, with 4 bases of the junction left unmatched. The CDR3 consists of 14 residues. CDR3 DNA sequence: TGTGCCACCAGGCTAGCGGGAGGGAGGGAGACCCAGTACTTC. Translating gives CATRLAGGRETQYF. The full variable domain, with the rest looked up from reference TRBV15 and TRBJ2-5, is DAMVIQNPRYQVTQFGKPVTLSCSQTLNHNVMYWYQQKSSQAPKLLFHYYDKDFNNEADTPDNFQSRRPNTSFCFLDIRSPGLGDTAMYLCATRLAGGRETQYFGPGTRLLVL.

The chain carries TRBV11-2 and TRBJ2-4, with D possibly matching TRBD1 (6 bases). V gave up 2 bases and J gave up 3 bases, with 11 bases separating them. CDR1 is SGHAT and CDR2 is FQNNGV in the germline V gene. This CDR3 contains 15 residues. CDR3 bases: TGTGCCAGCAGCTTAATTACAGGGAACAAAAACATTCAGTACTTC. Amino acid sequence: CASSLITGNKNIQYF.

V and J are TRBV30 and TRBJ1-5; TRBD1 matches 8 bases. V trimming: 5 bases; J trimming: 6 bases; junction bases outside the gene matches: 9. The CDR3 is 14 amino acids. Germline V gives CDR1 GTSNPN, CDR2 SVGIG (reference sequence). CDR3 coding DNA: TGTGCCTGGGCGACGAAGGGGACAGGTCAGCCCCAGCATTTT. Encoded protein: CAWATKGTGQPQHF. The complete variable domain, with remaining parts taken from reference TRBV30 and TRBJ1-5, reads SQTIHQWPATLVQPVGSPLSLECTVEGTSNPNLYWYRQAAGRGLQLLFYSVGIGQISSEVPQNLSASRPQDRQFILSSKKLLLSDSGFYLCAWATKGTGQPQHFGDGTRLSIL.

The chain is built from TRBV10-1 and TRBJ2-5, with a tentative D call TRBD1 (5 bases). Trimming left V 5 bases short and J 5 bases short, with 21 bases between. The germline CDR1 and CDR2 sequences are WNHNN and SYGVQD (reference sequence). The CDR3 covers 16 residues. CDR3 residues: CASSPPSTASQETQYF. DNA for the CDR3: TGCGCCAGCAGTCCCCCCTCGACAGCAAGTCAGGAGACCCAGTACTTC.

This chain connects TRBV28 to TRBJ1-1; 8 bases match TRBD1. The CDR3 has 13 amino acids. Germline CDR1 is MDHEN and CDR2 is SYDVKM. After removal of 4 bases from V and 9 bases from J, the junction contained 7 bases not matched to a gene. CDR3 region: CASSSGGQAQAFF. CDR3 nucleotides: TGTGCCAGCAGTTCCGGGGGACAGGCTCAAGCTTTCTTT.

The chain joins TRBV9 to TRBJ1-1; 9 bases are a match to TRBD1. The junction had 6 bases not matched to a gene; V was cut back by 2 bases and J by 7 bases. Per the germline V gene, CDR1 is SGDLS and CDR2 is YYNGEE. The CDR3 has 14 residues. In nucleotides, the CDR3 is TGTGCCAGCAGCGTGGGACAGGGAGCAGGTGAAGCTTTCTTT. Translated, it gives CASSVGQGAGEAFF. The whole variable domain, remainder taken from reference TRBV9 and TRBJ1-1, is DSGVTQTPKHLITATGQRVTLRCSPRSGDLSVYWYQQSLDQGLQFLIQYYNGEERAKGNILERFSAQQFPDLHSELNLSSLELGDSALYFCASSVGQGAGEAFFGQGTRLTVV.

This clone has a single count. The chain uses TRBV9 and TRBJ2-1; D possibly corresponds to TRBD2 (5 bases). The length of the CDR3 is 18 residues. V was trimmed by 0 bases and J by 0 bases, leaving 16 bases between them. CDR1 SGDLS and CDR2 YYNGEE come from the germline V gene. Written as DNA, the CDR3 is TGTGCCAGCAGCGTAGGAAGCGGCGGGCCGAGCTCCTACAATGAGCAGTTCTTC. This sequence encodes CASSVGSGGPSSYNEQFF. Using reference TRBV9 and TRBJ2-1 for the parts outside the CDR3, the full variable domain is DSGVTQTPKHLITATGQRVTLRCSPRSGDLSVYWYQQSLDQGLQFLIQYYNGEERAKGNILERFSAQQFPDLHSELNLSSLELGDSALYFCASSVGSGGPSSYNEQFFGPGTRLTVL.

The J gene is TRBJ1-4, the V gene TRBV28, with D hard to call. The ends were cut back, 6 bases at V and 8 bases at J, with 13 bases in the middle. The CDR3 spans 13 residues. The germline gives CDR1 MDHEN, CDR2 SYDVKM. The CDR3 DNA is TGTGCCAGCAGCCAACCCCCGAGGGAAAAACTGTTTTTT. This translates into CASSQPPREKLFF.

V gene TRBV7-9 combines with J gene TRBJ2-7, with TRBD1 as a possible D gene (6 bases). The CDR3 runs to 12 residues. Germline V gives CDR1 SEHNR, CDR2 FQNEAQ (reference sequence). Trimming took 8 bases from V and 2 from J, leaving 10 bases between them. The CDR3 sequence is CASAGQTYEQYF. The DNA of the CDR3 is TGTGCCAGCGCCGGACAGACCTACGAGCAGTACTTC.

This chain uses TRBV7-8 with TRBJ2-7, with D hard to call. The V and J ends lost 5 bases and 6 bases respectively, with 17 bases between them. CDR1 is SGHVS, CDR2 FQNEAQ, per germline. The CDR3 is made up of 14 amino acids. As DNA, the CDR3 is TGTGCCAGCAGCCCAGACAATCTCAGTGGCGAGCAGTACTTC. This encodes CASSPDNLSGEQYF. Supplemented by reference TRBV7-8 and TRBJ2-7, the full variable domain reads GAGVSQSPRYKVAKRGQDVALRCDPISGHVSLFWYQQALGQGPEFLTYFQNEAQLDKSGLPSDRFFAERPEGSVSTLKIQRTQQEDSAVYLCASSPDNLSGEQYFGPGTRLTVT.